These 8 T cell receptor beta chains were all obtained from the same sample, sequenced in a study of regulatory T cells in long-lasting Graves disease. Noted time point: newly diagnosed GD, antithyroid drugs for less than 3 months. PBMCs provided the RNA from which the TCR library was made. HTBI primers from iRepertoire and Arm-PCR of CDR3 regions yielded the TCR beta libraries. In TCRdb, the multiplex PCR reads were re-called with MiXCR into one record per CDR3 protein. Here the sample spans roughly 380,000 distinct CDR3 sequences, roughly a sixth being singletons. Material: peripheral blood mononuclear cells (PBMCs), obtained at new diagnosis, from a patient treated with antithyroid drugs. These TCRs come from a female donor with Graves disease.

This clonotype was recorded many times. The chain couples TRBV29-1 to TRBJ1-6, with D unresolved. Between the trimmed V and J ends, which lost 7 bases and 7 bases, there was a span of 23 bases. The CDR3 loop spans 16 amino acids. Germline CDR1 reads SQVTM; CDR2 reads ANQGSEA. The CDR3 DNA is TGCAGCGCAAGAACTACTGGGCCTTCGGGAAATTCACCCCTCCACTTT. Its translation: CSARTTGPSGNSPLHF. Complete variable domain (other parts from reference TRBV29-1 and TRBJ1-6): SAVISQKPSRDICQRGTSLTIQCQVDSQVTMMFWYRQQPGQSLTLIATANQGSEATYESGFVIDKFPISRPNLTFSTLTVSNMSPEDSSIYLCSARTTGPSGNSPLHFGNGTRLTVT.

With regard to this clonotype: Germline is not matched at one junction end, which may reflect a read error. The chain links TRBV7-9 to TRBJ2-1, with 7 bases fitting TRBD2. The germline gives CDR1 SEHNR, CDR2 FQNEAQ (reference sequence). The CDR3 is 14 residues long. The CDR3: CASNISGLYNDQFF. CDR3 DNA sequence: TGTGCCAGCAATATTAGCGGGTTATACAATGATCAGTTCTTC.

In this sample, this clonotype turned up many times. V is TRBV27 and J is TRBJ2-2; D ambiguous. The CDR3 sequence is 13 residues long. Germline V lookup: CDR1 MNHEY, CDR2 SMNVEV (reference sequence). The V and J ends lost 6 bases and 5 bases respectively, with 10 bases between them. CDR3 coding DNA: TGTGCCAGCAGCTCCGGACCGACCGGGGAGCTGTTTTTT. This sequence encodes CASSSGPTGELFF.

Ten or more counts support this clonotype. The V call is TRBV27, the J call TRBJ2-7, with TRBD1 identical over 7 bases. J was trimmed by 4 bases and V by 1 base; bases with no gene match: 4. CDR3 length: 14 residues. Germline V lookup: CDR1 MNHEY, CDR2 SMNVEV (reference sequence). The CDR3 loop is CASSLLGRGYEQYF. The DNA for the CDR3 is TGTGCCAGCAGTTTATTAGGCAGGGGGTACGAGCAGTACTTC.

The chain links TRBV12-3 or TRBV12-4 to TRBJ2-3; no firm D call. With 5 bases removed from V and 6 bases from J, the gap between germline ends came to 12 bases. The CDR3 has 13 residues. The CDR3 coding sequence is TGTGCCAGCAGTACAATCACTCGGGATACGCAGTATTTT. Translated, it gives CASSTITRDTQYF.

This clonotype has at least ten counts. The chain joins TRBV10-3 to TRBJ2-5; weak D call: TRBD2 (7 bases). Trimming removed 0 bases at V and 1 base at J, with 9 bases between. This CDR3 comprises 15 residues. CDR1 and CDR2 (germline): ENHRY, SYGVKD. The CDR3 DNA reads TGTGCCATCAGTGAGTCAAGGGGGGGCCAAGAGACCCAGTACTTC. Translating it yields CAISESRGGQETQYF.

V and J are TRBV20-1 and TRBJ2-3; 7 bases are shared with TRBD1. CDR1 is DFQATT, CDR2 SNEGSKA, per germline (reference sequence). The CDR3 covers 15 residues. CDR3 sequence: CRYSQDRVGPDTQYF. In DNA, the CDR3 is TGCAGATACTCTCAAGACAGGGTCGGGCCAGATACGCAGTATTTT.

This chain links TRBV12-5 with TRBJ1-5, with a weak D call TRBD1 (6 bases). This CDR3 is 13 amino acids long. In germline, CDR1 is LGHNT, CDR2 FRNRAP. Trimming removed 9 bases from V and 11 bases from J, with 20 bases in between. CDR3 residues: CASLRDTGGAQHF. Written as DNA, the CDR3 is TGTGCTAGCCTGCGGGACACTGGGGGCGCCCAGCATTTT.